One T cell receptor (beta chain) is described in this entry. The protocol was immunoSEQ multiplex PCR, while the TCRdb copy is restricted to in-frame clones and leaves out a portion. This sample has about 120,000 clones; roughly 84% occur once, and the top ten carry around 1.9%. The data are from a study of cytomegalovirus exposure and HLA in healthy donors. With V trimmed by 3 bases and J by 5 bases, 7 bases remained unmatched. The CDR3 runs to 14 residues. CDR1 is SGHNT and CDR2 is YYREEE in the germline V gene (reference sequence). The sample comprised PBMCs. The V and J genes are TRBV5-4 and TRBJ1-2, with TRBD1 matching 7 bases. The clonotype was recovered from a woman in her twenties or thirties in good health and CMV-seronegative. As DNA, the CDR3 is TGTGCCAGCAGCTCACAGGGGTCCCCTTATGGCTACACCTTC. Translation gives CASSSQGSPYGYTF.